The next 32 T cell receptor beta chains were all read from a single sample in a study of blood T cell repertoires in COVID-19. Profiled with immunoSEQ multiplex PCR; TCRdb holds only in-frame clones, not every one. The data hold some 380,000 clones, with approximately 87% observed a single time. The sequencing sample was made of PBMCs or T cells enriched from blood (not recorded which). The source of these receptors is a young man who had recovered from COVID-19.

The CDR3 loop reads CASSLIAGQPQHF. The DNA for the CDR3 is TGTGCCAGCAGCTTGATAGCGGGACAGCCCCAGCATTTT. V usage is TRBV7-9 and J usage is TRBJ1-5; D not certain. Germline V lookup: CDR1 SEHNR, CDR2 FQNEAQ (reference sequence). V was clipped by 3 bases and J by 7 bases, with 10 bases between them. This CDR3 region has 13 residues.

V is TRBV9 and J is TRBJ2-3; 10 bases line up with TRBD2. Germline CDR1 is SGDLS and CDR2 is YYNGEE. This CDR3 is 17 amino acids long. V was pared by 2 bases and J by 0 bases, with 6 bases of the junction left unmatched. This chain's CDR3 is CASSVKRGLASTDTQYF. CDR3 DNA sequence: TGTGCCAGCAGCGTGAAAAGGGGACTAGCGAGCACAGATACGCAGTATTTT.

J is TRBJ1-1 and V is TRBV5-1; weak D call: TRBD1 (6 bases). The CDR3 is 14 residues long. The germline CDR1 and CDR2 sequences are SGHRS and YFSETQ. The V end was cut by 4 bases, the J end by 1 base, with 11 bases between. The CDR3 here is CASSISTGNTEAFF. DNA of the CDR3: TGCGCCAGCAGCATTTCGACAGGGAACACTGAAGCTTTCTTT.

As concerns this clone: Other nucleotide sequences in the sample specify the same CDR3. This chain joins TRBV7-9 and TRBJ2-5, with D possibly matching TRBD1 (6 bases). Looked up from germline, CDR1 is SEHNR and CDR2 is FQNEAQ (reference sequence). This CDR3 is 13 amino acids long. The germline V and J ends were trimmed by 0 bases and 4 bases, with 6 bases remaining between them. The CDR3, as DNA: TGTGCCAGCAGCTTAGCAGGGGGAGAGACCCAGTACTTC. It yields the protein CASSLAGGETQYF.

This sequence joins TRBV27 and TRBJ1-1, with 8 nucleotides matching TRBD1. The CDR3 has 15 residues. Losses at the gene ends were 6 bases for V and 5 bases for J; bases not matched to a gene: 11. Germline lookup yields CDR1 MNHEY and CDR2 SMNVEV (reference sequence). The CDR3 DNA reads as TGTGCCAGCAGGAGAGCAGACAGGGGAGGAACTGAAGCTTTCTTT. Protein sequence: CASRRADRGGTEAFF.

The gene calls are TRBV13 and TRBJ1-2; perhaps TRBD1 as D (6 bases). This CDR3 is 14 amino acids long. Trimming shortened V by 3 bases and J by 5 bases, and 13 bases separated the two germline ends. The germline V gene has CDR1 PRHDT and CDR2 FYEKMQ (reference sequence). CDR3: CASSFRQAEYGYTF. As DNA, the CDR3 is TGTGCCAGCAGCTTTCGACAGGCTGAGTATGGCTACACCTTC.

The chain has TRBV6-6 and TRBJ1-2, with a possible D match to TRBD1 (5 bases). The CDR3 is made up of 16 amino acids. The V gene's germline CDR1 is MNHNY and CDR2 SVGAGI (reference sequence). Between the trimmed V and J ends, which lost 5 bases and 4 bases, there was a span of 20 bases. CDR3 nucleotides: TGTGCCAGCAGTCGAGGGTCCCCGAAAGGGGCCTATGGCTACACCTTC. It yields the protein CASSRGSPKGAYGYTF.

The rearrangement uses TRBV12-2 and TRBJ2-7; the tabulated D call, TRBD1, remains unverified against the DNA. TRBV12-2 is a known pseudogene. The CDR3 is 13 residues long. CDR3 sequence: CASRLARMYEQYF. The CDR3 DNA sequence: TGTGCAAGTCGCTTGGCCAGGATGTACGAGCAGTACTTC.

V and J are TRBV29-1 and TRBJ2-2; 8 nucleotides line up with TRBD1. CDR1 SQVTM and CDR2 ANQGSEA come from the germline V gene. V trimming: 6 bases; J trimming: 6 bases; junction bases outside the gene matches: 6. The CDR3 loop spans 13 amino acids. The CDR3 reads CSVRTGRAGELFF. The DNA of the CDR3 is TGCAGCGTCCGGACAGGGCGAGCCGGGGAGCTGTTTTTT.

The CDR3 protein is CASSQAGQPYASFF. CDR3 DNA sequence: TGCGCCAGCAGCCAAGCGGGTCAACCCTATGCCTCTTTCTTT. V is TRBV4-1 and J is TRBJ1-1; D is unresolved. V gave up 1 base and J gave up 12 bases, with 18 bases separating them. There are 14 residues in the CDR3. The V gene's germline CDR1 is MGHRA and CDR2 YSYEKL.

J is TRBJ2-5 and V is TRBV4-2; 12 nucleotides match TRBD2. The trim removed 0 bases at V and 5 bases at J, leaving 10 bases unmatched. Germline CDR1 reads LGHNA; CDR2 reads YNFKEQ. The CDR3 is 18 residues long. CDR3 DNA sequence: TGTGCCAGCAGCCAAGAAATGACTAGCGGGGGAGGCGGGGAGACCCAGTACTTC. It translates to CASSQEMTSGGGGETQYF.

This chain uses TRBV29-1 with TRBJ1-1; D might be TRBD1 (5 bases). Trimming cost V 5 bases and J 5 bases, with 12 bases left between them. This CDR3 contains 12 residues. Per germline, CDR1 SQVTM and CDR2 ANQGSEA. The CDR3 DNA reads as TGCAGCGTTCTCCAGGGAGGAACTGAAGCTTTCTTT. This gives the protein CSVLQGGTEAFF.

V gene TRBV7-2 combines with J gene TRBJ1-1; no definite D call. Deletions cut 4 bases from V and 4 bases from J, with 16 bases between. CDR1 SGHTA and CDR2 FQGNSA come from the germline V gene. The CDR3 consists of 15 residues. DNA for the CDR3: TGTGCCAGCAGCTCCCAAGAGATGAGGATCACTGAAGCTTTCTTT. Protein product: CASSSQEMRITEAFF.

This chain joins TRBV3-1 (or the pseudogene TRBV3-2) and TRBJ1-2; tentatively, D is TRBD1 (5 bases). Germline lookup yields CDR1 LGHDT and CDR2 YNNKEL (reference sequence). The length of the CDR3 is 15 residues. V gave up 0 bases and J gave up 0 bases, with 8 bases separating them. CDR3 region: CASSQETAANYGYTF. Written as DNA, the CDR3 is TGTGCCAGCAGCCAAGAGACAGCCGCTAACTATGGCTACACCTTC.

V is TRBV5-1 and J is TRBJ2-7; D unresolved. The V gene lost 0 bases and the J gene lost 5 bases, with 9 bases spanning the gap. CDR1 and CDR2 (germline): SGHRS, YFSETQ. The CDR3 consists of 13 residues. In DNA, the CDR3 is TGCGCCAGCAGCTTGGAGCTGGGCCACGAGCAGTACTTC. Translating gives CASSLELGHEQYF.

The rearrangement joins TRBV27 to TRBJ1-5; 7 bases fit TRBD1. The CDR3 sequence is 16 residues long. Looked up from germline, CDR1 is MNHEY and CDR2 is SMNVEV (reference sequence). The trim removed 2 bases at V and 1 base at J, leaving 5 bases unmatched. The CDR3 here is CASSLTGVLSNQPQHF. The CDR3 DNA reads TGTGCCAGCAGTTTAACAGGGGTTTTGAGCAATCAGCCCCAGCATTTT.

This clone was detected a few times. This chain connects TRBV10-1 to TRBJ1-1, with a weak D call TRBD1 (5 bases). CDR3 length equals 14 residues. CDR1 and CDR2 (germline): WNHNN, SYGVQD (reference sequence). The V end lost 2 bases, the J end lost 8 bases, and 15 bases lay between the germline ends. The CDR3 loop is CASSESGPPGEAFF. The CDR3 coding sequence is TGCGCCAGCAGTGAGAGCGGGCCCCCAGGGGAAGCTTTCTTT.

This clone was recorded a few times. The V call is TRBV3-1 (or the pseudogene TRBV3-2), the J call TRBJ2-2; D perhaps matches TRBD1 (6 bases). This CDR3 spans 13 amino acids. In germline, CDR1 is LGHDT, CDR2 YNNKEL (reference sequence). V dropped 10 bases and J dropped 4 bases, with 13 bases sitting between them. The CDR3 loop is CATYRVGTGELFF. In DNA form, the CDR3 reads TGTGCCACCTACAGGGTGGGCACCGGGGAGCTGTTTTTT.

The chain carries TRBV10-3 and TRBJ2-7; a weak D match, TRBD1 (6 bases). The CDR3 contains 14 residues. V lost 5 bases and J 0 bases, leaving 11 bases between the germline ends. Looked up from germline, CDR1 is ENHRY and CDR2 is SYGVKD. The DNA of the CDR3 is TGTGCCATCAGTCCCCAGGGGAACTCCTACGAGCAGTACTTC. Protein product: CAISPQGNSYEQYF.

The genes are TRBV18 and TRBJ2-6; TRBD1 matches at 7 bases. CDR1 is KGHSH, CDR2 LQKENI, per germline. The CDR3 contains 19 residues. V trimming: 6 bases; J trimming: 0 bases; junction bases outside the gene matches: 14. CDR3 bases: TGTGCCAGCTCTTTAACTAGGGGGCGAAGTGGCTCTGGGGCCAACGTCCTGACTTTC. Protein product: CASSLTRGRSGSGANVLTF. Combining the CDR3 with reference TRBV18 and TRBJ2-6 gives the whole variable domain NAGVMQNPRHLVRRRGQEARLRCSPMKGHSHVYWYRQLPEEGLKFMVYLQKENIIDESGMPKERFSAEFPKEGPSILRIQQVVRGDSAAYFCASSLTRGRSGSGANVLTFGAGSRLTVL.

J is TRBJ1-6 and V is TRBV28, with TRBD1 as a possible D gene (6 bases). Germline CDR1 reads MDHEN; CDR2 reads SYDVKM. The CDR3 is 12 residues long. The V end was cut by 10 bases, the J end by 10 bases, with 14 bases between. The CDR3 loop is CATTGLASPLHF. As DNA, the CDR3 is TGTGCCACAACAGGGCTCGCGTCACCCCTCCACTTT. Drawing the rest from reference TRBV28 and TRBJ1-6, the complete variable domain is DVKVTQSSRYLVKRTGEKVFLECVQDMDHENMFWYRQDPGLGLRLIYFSYDVKMKEKGDIPEGYSVSREKKERFSLILESASTNQTSMYLCATTGLASPLHFGNGTRLTVT.

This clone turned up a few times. The CDR3 region is CASSQGILSRTGEYEQFF. CDR3 bases: TGCGCCAGCAGCCAAGGTATCTTATCACGGACAGGGGAATATGAGCAGTTCTTC. The gene calls are TRBV4-1 and TRBJ2-1; 9 nucleotides agree with TRBD1. The CDR3 totals 18 residues. Losses at the gene ends were 1 base for V and 8 bases for J; bases not matched to a gene: 15. The germline V gene has CDR1 MGHRA and CDR2 YSYEKL.

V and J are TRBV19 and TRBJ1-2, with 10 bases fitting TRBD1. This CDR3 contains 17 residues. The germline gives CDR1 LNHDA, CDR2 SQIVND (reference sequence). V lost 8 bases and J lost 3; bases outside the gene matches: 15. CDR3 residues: CASSGRDRGVPDYGYTF. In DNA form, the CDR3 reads TGTGCCAGTTCGGGTCGGGACAGGGGCGTACCAGACTATGGCTACACCTTC. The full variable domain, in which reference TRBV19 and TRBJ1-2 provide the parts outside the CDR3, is DGGITQSPKYLFRKEGQNVTLSCEQNLNHDAMYWYRQDPGQGLRLIYYSQIVNDFQKGDIAEGYSVSREKKESFPLTVTSAQKNPTAFYLCASSGRDRGVPDYGYTFGSGTRLTVV.

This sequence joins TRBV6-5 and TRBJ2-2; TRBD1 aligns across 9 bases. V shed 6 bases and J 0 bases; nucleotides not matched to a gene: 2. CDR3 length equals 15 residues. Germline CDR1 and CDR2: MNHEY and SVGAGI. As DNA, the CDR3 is TGTGCCAGCAGCGGACAGGGGACGAACACCGGGGAGCTGTTTTTT. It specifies CASSGQGTNTGELFF.

The CDR3 spells CASSGGRNTGELFF. The CDR3 nucleotides read TGTGCCAGCAGTGGTGGGAGGAACACCGGGGAGCTGTTTTTT. The chain uses TRBV2 and TRBJ2-2; a possible D gene is TRBD2 (5 bases). CDR1 and CDR2 from the germline V gene are SNHLY and FYNNEI. The CDR3 length is 14 residues. V was clipped by 4 bases and J by 1 base, with 7 bases between them.

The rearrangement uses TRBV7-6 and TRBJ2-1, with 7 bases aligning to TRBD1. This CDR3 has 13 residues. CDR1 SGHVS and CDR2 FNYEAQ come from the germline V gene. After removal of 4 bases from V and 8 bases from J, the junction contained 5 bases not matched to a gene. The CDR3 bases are TGTGCCAGCAGCTCCCGGGACAGCTATGAGCAGTTCTTC. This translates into CASSSRDSYEQFF.

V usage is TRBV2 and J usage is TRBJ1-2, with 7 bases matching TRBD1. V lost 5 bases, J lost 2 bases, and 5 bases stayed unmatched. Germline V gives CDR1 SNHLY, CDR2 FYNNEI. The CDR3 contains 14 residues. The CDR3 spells CASSPQGQNYGYTF. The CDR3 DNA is TGTGCCAGCAGTCCACAGGGGCAAAACTATGGCTACACCTTC.

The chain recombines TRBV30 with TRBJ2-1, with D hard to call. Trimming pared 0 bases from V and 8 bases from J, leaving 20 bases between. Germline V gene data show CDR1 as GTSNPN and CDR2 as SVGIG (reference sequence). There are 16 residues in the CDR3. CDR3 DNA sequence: TGTGCCTGGAGTGTTTGGGTGGGCGCTCATTTCGATGAGCAGTTCTTC. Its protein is CAWSVWVGAHFDEQFF.

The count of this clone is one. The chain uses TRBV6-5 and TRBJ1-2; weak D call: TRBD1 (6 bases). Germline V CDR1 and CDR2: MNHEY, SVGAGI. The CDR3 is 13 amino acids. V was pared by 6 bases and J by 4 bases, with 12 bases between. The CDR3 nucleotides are TGTGCCAGCAGCGAGGACAGATTCTATGGCTACACCTTC. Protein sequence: CASSEDRFYGYTF.

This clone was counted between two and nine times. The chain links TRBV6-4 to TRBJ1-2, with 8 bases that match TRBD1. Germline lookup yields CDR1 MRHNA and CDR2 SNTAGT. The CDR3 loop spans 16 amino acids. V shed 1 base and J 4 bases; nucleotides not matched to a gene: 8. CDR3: CASSDLRQGPSYGYTF. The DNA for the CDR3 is TGTGCCAGCAGTGACTTGAGACAGGGGCCATCCTATGGCTACACCTTC.

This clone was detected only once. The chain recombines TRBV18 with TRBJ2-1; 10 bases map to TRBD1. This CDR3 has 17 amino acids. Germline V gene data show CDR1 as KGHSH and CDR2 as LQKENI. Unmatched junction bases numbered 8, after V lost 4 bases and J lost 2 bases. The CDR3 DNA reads TGTGCCAGCTCACTCAGGGACAGGGGACCCCCCTACAATGAGCAGTTCTTC. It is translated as CASSLRDRGPPYNEQFF.

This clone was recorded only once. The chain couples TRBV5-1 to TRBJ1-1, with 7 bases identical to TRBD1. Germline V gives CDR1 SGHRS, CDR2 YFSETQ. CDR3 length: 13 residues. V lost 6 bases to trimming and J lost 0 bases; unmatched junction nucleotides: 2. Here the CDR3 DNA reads TGCGCCAGCAAAACAGGGGTGAACACTGAAGCTTTCTTT. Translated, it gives CASKTGVNTEAFF.